The 17 T cell receptor beta chains given below trace back to one sample, sequenced in a study of post-analysis software for immune sequencing data. Notes on the study in general: Comparison of patients with controls showed about 5 TRBV segments more frequent in patients, TRBV5-6, TRBV5-1 and TRBV20-1 among them.

Included in the TCR beta cDNA libraries were unique molecular identifiers. A single record per CDR3 protein comes from TCRdb applying MiXCR to the PCR reads. The table has approximately 570,000 distinct CDR3 sequences, 40% to 50% seen once. The antigens for these receptors are not known. Sequencing input: blood. These TCRs come from a girl aged 5-17 years with multiple sclerosis.

This clonotype was detected a few times. J is TRBJ2-3 and V is TRBV12-3 or TRBV12-4, with 9 bases that match TRBD1. The J segment lost 4 bases and the V segment lost 5 bases, leaving 10 bases of the junction unmatched. The CDR3 totals 16 residues. The CDR3 nucleotides read TGTGCCAGCAGTCACCTGTCGGGACAGGGTTCAGATACGCAGTATTTT. This translates into CASSHLSGQGSDTQYF.

The sample holds a few counts of this clonotype. The junction does not match germline at one end; this may be a read error. The chain combines TRBV11-2 with TRBJ2-5, with D perhaps matching TRBD2 (5 bases). Germline CDR1 SGHAT, CDR2 FQNNGV. The CDR3 extends over 11 amino acids. The CDR3 spells CASGLALEQYF. CDR3 coding DNA: TGTGCCAGCGGCTTAGCGTTAGAGCAGTACTTC.

The sample holds a few counts of this clonotype. This chain joins TRBV10-3 and TRBJ2-6; D perhaps matches TRBD1 (5 bases). V lost 7 bases and J lost 0, with 19 bases in between. Germline V CDR1 and CDR2: ENHRY, SYGVKD. The CDR3 is 18 amino acids. The CDR3 nucleotides are TGTGCCATCACTACCATGGAACAGGCAAACTCTGGGGCCAACGTCCTGACTTTC. Translated: CAITTMEQANSGANVLTF.

This clonotype was found a few times. The rearrangement joins TRBV29-1 to TRBJ2-1, with 9 bases identical to TRBD1. In germline, CDR1 is SQVTM, CDR2 ANQGSEA. V trimming: 4 bases; J trimming: 6 bases; junction bases outside the gene matches: 7. This CDR3 has 14 amino acids. CDR3 in amino acids: CSVGGRQGVNEQFF. CDR3 sequence (DNA): TGCAGCGTTGGAGGGAGACAGGGGGTCAATGAGCAGTTCTTC.

This clonotype was detected a few times. The chain links TRBV10-3 to TRBJ2-1, with no clear D. Trimming left V 2 bases short and J 2 bases short, with 13 bases between. Looked up from germline, CDR1 is ENHRY and CDR2 is SYGVKD. The CDR3 covers 16 residues. CDR3 in amino acids: CAISEIKSITYNEQFF. The DNA of the CDR3 is TGTGCCATCAGTGAGATAAAGTCTATAACCTACAATGAGCAGTTCTTC.

V and J are TRBV7-3 and TRBJ2-1; 7 bases align to TRBD2. The CDR3 has 16 amino acids. V trimming: 5 bases; J trimming: 4 bases; junction bases outside the gene matches: 11. Germline CDR1 is SGHTA and CDR2 is FQGTGA. CDR3 nucleotides: TGTGCCAGCAGCCCGACCGGGACTACCCTTTACAATGAGCAGTTCTTC. Its protein is CASSPTGTTLYNEQFF. Variable domain in full (rest from reference TRBV7-3 and TRBJ2-1): GAGVSQTPSNKVTEKGKYVELRCDPISGHTALYWYRQSLGQGPEFLIYFQGTGAADDSGLPNDRFFAVRPEGSVSTLKIQRTERGDSAVYLCASSPTGTTLYNEQFFGPGTRLTVL.

The gene calls are TRBV20-1 and TRBJ2-7; the D is unclear. There are 12 residues in the CDR3. The germline V gene encodes CDR1 DFQATT and CDR2 SNEGSKA (reference sequence). Trimming took 6 bases from V and 2 from J, leaving 11 bases between them. This CDR3 reads CSAHGDPYEQYF. CDR3 in DNA: TGCAGTGCCCACGGCGACCCCTACGAGCAGTACTTC.

The J gene is TRBJ2-1, the V gene TRBV5-1; D is undetermined. There are 15 residues in the CDR3. Trimming removed 3 bases at V and 4 bases at J, with 14 bases between. Germline values: CDR1 SGHRS, CDR2 YFSETQ. The DNA of the CDR3 is TGCGCCAGCAGCTCGTCAACACTTACGTACAATGAGCAGTTCTTC. As protein: CASSSSTLTYNEQFF.

The V call is TRBV25-1, the J call TRBJ2-1, with D perhaps matching TRBD2 (6 bases). V was cut by 4 bases and J by 9 bases, with 13 bases left in between. Germline V gene lookup returns CDR1 MGHDK and CDR2 SYGVNS. The CDR3 extends over 13 amino acids. The CDR3 sequence: CASSAQVEGEQFF. The CDR3 DNA sequence: TGTGCCAGCAGTGCCCAGGTGGAGGGTGAGCAGTTCTTC.

This clonotype was counted only a few times. J is TRBJ2-3 and V is TRBV12-3 or TRBV12-4; 8 bases agree with TRBD1. The trim removed 4 bases at V and 3 bases at J, leaving 3 bases unmatched. The CDR3 runs to 14 residues. Here the CDR3 DNA reads TGTGCCAGCAGTTCGAGACAGGGGACAGATACGCAGTATTTT. This translates into CASSSRQGTDTQYF.

This clonotype was counted a few times. This sequence joins TRBV7-9 and TRBJ1-2, with D possibly matching TRBD1 (5 bases). This CDR3 contains 15 residues. CDR1 and CDR2 from the germline V gene are SEHNR and FQNEAQ (reference sequence). The V gene lost 7 bases and the J gene lost 0 bases, with 15 bases spanning the gap. The CDR3 coding sequence is TGTGCCAGCAATACGGCAGGGACGTCTAACTATGGCTACACCTTC. Translation gives CASNTAGTSNYGYTF.

The chain couples TRBV7-8 to TRBJ1-1; D uncertain. The V end was cut by 5 bases, the J end by 6 bases, with 10 bases between. This CDR3 has 12 amino acids. The germline CDR1 and CDR2 sequences are SGHVS and FQNEAQ. CDR3 nucleotides: TGTGCCAGCAGCCCCAACCGGGCTGAAGCTTTCTTT. As protein: CASSPNRAEAFF.

Turning to this clonotype: At one boundary the junction diverges from the germline segment, which might be a read error. The V and J genes are TRBV20-1 and TRBJ2-1; D not certain. The germline gives CDR1 DFQATT, CDR2 SNEGSKA (reference sequence). The CDR3 sequence is 12 residues long. CDR3 residues: CSARFPNNEQFF. The CDR3 nucleotides read TGTAGTGCTAGATTCCCTAACAATGAGCAGTTCTTC.

The rearrangement links TRBV10-2 to TRBJ2-6; 10 bases are a match to TRBD1. The J segment lost 9 bases and the V segment lost 4 bases, leaving 3 bases of the junction unmatched. Germline CDR1 and CDR2: WSHSY and SAAADI. The CDR3 is made up of 14 amino acids. CDR3 nucleotides: TGCGCCAGCAGTGGGGGACAGGGGAACAACGTCCTGACTTTC. This gives the protein CASSGGQGNNVLTF.

The CDR3 reads CASSQDPGYEQFF. DNA for the CDR3: TGTGCCAGCAGCCAAGACCCGGGGTATGAGCAGTTCTTC. The gene calls are TRBV7-2 and TRBJ2-1; tentatively, D is TRBD2 (5 bases). This CDR3 comprises 13 residues. CDR1 SGHTA and CDR2 FQGNSA come from the germline V gene. Trimming removed 5 bases from V and 8 bases from J, with 13 bases in between.

This clonotype has just one count. The chain couples TRBV12-3 or TRBV12-4 to TRBJ2-5; possible D gene TRBD1, 6 bases. The CDR3 extends over 15 amino acids. Trimming shortened V by 5 bases and J by 0 bases, and 13 bases separated the two germline ends. The CDR3, as DNA: TGTGCCAGCAGTGCACAGGGTCTCCACCAAGAGACCCAGTACTTC. This gives the protein CASSAQGLHQETQYF.

The chain has TRBV12-3 or TRBV12-4 and TRBJ2-7; tentative D call: TRBD1 (6 bases). The CDR3 totals 15 residues. V lost 6 bases and J 3 bases, leaving 18 bases between the germline ends. This chain's CDR3 is CASSPTGVGFYEQYF. The CDR3 DNA is TGTGCCAGCAGCCCGACAGGTGTAGGATTCTACGAGCAGTACTTC.